This passage covers 30 T cell receptor beta chains from one sample sequenced in a study of technical replicates of blood from several donors. The repertoire was sequenced with immunoSEQ multiplex PCR; TCRdb's copy has only in-frame clones and lacks some. The table shows over 70,000 clones, with about 94% occurring only once. The sequencing input was T cells isolated from PBMCs. The receptors were sampled from a human donor in good health.

The chain employs TRBV29-1 and TRBJ1-4; D is uncertain. This CDR3 spans 14 amino acids. V was shortened by 5 bases and J by 7 bases, with 17 bases between the two germline ends. Germline values: CDR1 SQVTM, CDR2 ANQGSEA. The CDR3 DNA reads TGCAGCGTTACTACCCCGGGTACCGGTGAAAAACTGTTTTTT. Its protein is CSVTTPGTGEKLFF.

The rearrangement uses TRBV30 and TRBJ2-7; D unclear. This CDR3 has 11 residues. The germline gives CDR1 GTSNPN, CDR2 SVGIG (reference sequence). Trimming shortened V by 0 bases and J by 3 bases, and 3 bases separated the two germline ends. CDR3 residues: CAWSVHYEQYF. The DNA of the CDR3 is TGTGCCTGGAGTGTACACTACGAGCAGTACTTC.

The rearrangement joins TRBV29-1 to TRBJ1-5, with D possibly being TRBD1 (6 bases). The V end lost 8 bases, the J end lost 5 bases, and 13 bases lay between the germline ends. The CDR3 runs 12 residues. Germline assignment: CDR1 SQVTM and CDR2 ANQGSEA. CDR3 sequence (DNA): TGCAGCTTCCGGGACACCGATCAGCCCCAGCATTTT. Translated, it gives CSFRDTDQPQHF.

The chain uses TRBV5-4 and TRBJ2-2; possible D gene TRBD1, 5 bases. Germline-derived CDR1 and CDR2 are SGHNT and YYREEE (reference sequence). The CDR3 contains 15 residues. V was shortened by 2 bases and J by 5 bases, with 13 bases between the two germline ends. CDR3 in amino acids: CASSFAGLRTGELFF. The CDR3 region has the DNA TGTGCCAGCAGCTTTGCAGGGTTGAGGACCGGGGAGCTGTTTTTT. The full variable domain, with the rest looked up from reference TRBV5-4 and TRBJ2-2, is ETGVTQSPTHLIKTRGQQVTLRCSSQSGHNTVSWYQQALGQGPQFIFQYYREEENGRGNFPPRFSGLQFPNYSSELNVNALELDDSALYLCASSFAGLRTGELFFGEGSRLTVL.

The rearrangement links TRBV5-4 to TRBJ1-1; perhaps TRBD1 as D (5 bases). The V end lost 0 bases, the J end lost 0 bases, and 12 bases lay between the germline ends. The CDR3 contains 16 residues. Per germline, CDR1 SGHNT and CDR2 YYREEE (reference sequence). The CDR3 DNA is TGTGCCAGCAGCTTGGATCCGGCAGGGTTGAACACTGAAGCTTTCTTT. Translated: CASSLDPAGLNTEAFF. The variable domain in full, with the rest retrieved from reference TRBV5-4 and TRBJ1-1, is ETGVTQSPTHLIKTRGQQVTLRCSSQSGHNTVSWYQQALGQGPQFIFQYYREEENGRGNFPPRFSGLQFPNYSSELNVNALELDDSALYLCASSLDPAGLNTEAFFGQGTRLTVV.

The chain is built from TRBV7-8 and TRBJ1-3; a possible D gene is TRBD1 (5 bases). V lost 1 base to trimming and J lost 2 bases, with 12 bases between them. The CDR3 length is 16 residues. Germline CDR1 SGHVS, CDR2 FQNEAQ. CDR3: CASSLVGGLTGNTIYF. The DNA for the CDR3 is TGTGCCAGCAGCTTAGTGGGGGGGTTAACTGGAAACACCATATATTTT.

This rearrangement joins TRBV16 to TRBJ2-1; maybe TRBD1 (5 bases). Trimming left V 0 bases short and J 9 bases short, with 9 bases between. Per the germline V gene, CDR1 is KGHSY and CDR2 is FQNENV. The CDR3 runs 13 residues. CDR3 sequence reads: CASSQSTQGEQFF. CDR3 DNA sequence: TGTGCCAGCAGCCAATCAACGCAGGGTGAGCAGTTCTTC.

This chain links TRBV6-6 with TRBJ2-1; 8 nucleotides agree with TRBD2. The V gene end was trimmed by 6 bases and the J gene end by 7 bases; junction bases not matched to a gene: 14. The CDR3 spans 16 residues. Germline CDR1 reads MNHNY; CDR2 reads SVGAGI (reference sequence). The CDR3 sequence is CASSPSLAAVGNEQFF. DNA for the CDR3: TGTGCCAGCAGCCCCTCACTAGCGGCAGTTGGAAATGAGCAGTTCTTC.

This chain links TRBV5-6 with TRBJ1-1, with 7 bases matching TRBD1. Germline V gene lookup returns CDR1 SGHDT and CDR2 YYEEEE. Germline trimming cut 4 bases from V and 4 bases from J; bases unmatched to any gene: 4. This CDR3 has 13 amino acids. The DNA for the CDR3 is TGTGCCAGCAGCCACCAGGGGGGCACTGAAGCTTTCTTT. This gives the protein CASSHQGGTEAFF. Full variable domain (missing parts from reference TRBV5-6 and TRBJ1-1): DAGVTQSPTHLIKTRGQQVTLRCSPKSGHDTVSWYQQALGQGPQFIFQYYEEEERQRGNFPDRFSGHQFPNYSSELNVNALLLGDSALYLCASSHQGGTEAFFGQGTRLTVV.

The V call is TRBV15, the J call TRBJ1-5, with a tentative D call TRBD1 (5 bases). With 5 bases removed from V and 0 bases from J, the gap between germline ends came to 14 bases. Germline CDR1 is LNHNV and CDR2 is YYDKDF (reference sequence). The CDR3 runs to 16 residues. CDR3 sequence: CATSPYRDFSNQPQHF. The CDR3 DNA reads as TGTGCCACCAGCCCTTACCGGGACTTTAGCAATCAGCCCCAGCATTTT.

This sequence joins TRBV4-2 and TRBJ2-7; 7 bases are a match to TRBD2. The V segment lost 0 bases and the J segment 2 bases; nucleotides outside the gene matches: 7. Germline-derived CDR1 and CDR2 are LGHNA and YNFKEQ. The CDR3 length is 16 residues. This CDR3 is CASSQDSTSAAYEQYF. The CDR3 nucleotides read TGTGCCAGCAGCCAAGATTCAACTAGCGCTGCCTACGAGCAGTACTTC.

This chain's CDR3 is CASSLDGQGRGYTF. The CDR3 DNA is TGTGCCAGCAGCTTAGACGGACAGGGGAGGGGCTACACCTTC. The chain has TRBV7-2 and TRBJ1-2, with TRBD1 matching 9 bases. This CDR3 comprises 14 residues. After removal of 1 base from V and 8 bases from J, the junction contained 5 bases not matched to a gene. The germline V gene encodes CDR1 SGHTA and CDR2 FQGNSA.

The V call is TRBV5-4, the J call TRBJ2-7; 12 bases map to TRBD1. The germline gives CDR1 SGHNT, CDR2 YYREEE (reference sequence). This CDR3 is 14 amino acids long. The V gene end was trimmed by 3 bases and the J gene end by 4 bases; junction bases not matched to a gene: 2. This CDR3 reads CASSSGQGAYEQYF. The CDR3 DNA follows: TGTGCCAGCAGCTCGGGACAGGGGGCATACGAGCAGTACTTC.

The J gene is TRBJ1-1, the V gene TRBV27; no reliable D call. The germline V gene encodes CDR1 MNHEY and CDR2 SMNVEV (reference sequence). V was cut by 5 bases and J by 1 base, with 11 bases left in between. The CDR3 runs 14 residues. CDR3 nucleotide sequence: TGTGCCAGCAGTAGCCTTTTGAGGAACACTGAAGCTTTCTTT. It encodes CASSSLLRNTEAFF.

V gene TRBV2 combines with J gene TRBJ2-2; TRBD2 agrees at 13 bases. Germline V gene lookup returns CDR1 SNHLY and CDR2 FYNNEI. This CDR3 is 15 amino acids long. Germline trimming cut 4 bases from V and 7 bases from J; bases unmatched to any gene: 3. The DNA of the CDR3 is TGTGCCAGCAGTGGGACTAGCGGGAGTCGCGGGGAGCTGTTTTTT. Its translation: CASSGTSGSRGELFF.

This chain joins TRBV4-1 and TRBJ1-1; D unclear. Germline lookup yields CDR1 MGHRA and CDR2 YSYEKL. The CDR3 sequence is 16 residues long. The V end was cut by 5 bases, the J end by 1 base, with 17 bases between. CDR3 amino acids: CASSTRERLPNTEAFF. In nucleotides, the CDR3 is TGCGCCAGCAGCACCCGGGAAAGGTTACCGAACACTGAAGCTTTCTTT.

The sample holds one count of this clone. The chain couples TRBV19 to TRBJ1-5; TRBD1 agrees at 7 bases. The J segment lost 5 bases and the V segment lost 0 bases, leaving 1 base of the junction unmatched. Germline-derived CDR1 and CDR2 are LNHDA and SQIVND (reference sequence). This CDR3 has 14 residues. This CDR3 is CASSIDGTDQPQHF. In DNA form, the CDR3 reads TGTGCCAGTAGTATAGACGGGACAGATCAGCCCCAGCATTTT.

The chain links TRBV11-2 to TRBJ1-2; TRBD1 is a possible D gene (5 bases). Germline V gene sequence: CDR1 SGHAT, CDR2 FQNNGV. Trimming removed 3 bases at V and 2 bases at J, with 10 bases between. CDR3 length: 14 residues. DNA of the CDR3: TGTGCCAGCAGCTTCGGCAGGGAAAACTATGGCTACACCTTC. Translated, it gives CASSFGRENYGYTF.

The J gene is TRBJ2-1, the V gene TRBV25-1; 14 positions match TRBD2. This CDR3 spans 17 amino acids. V was pared by 3 bases and J by 4 bases, with 5 bases of the junction left unmatched. Germline CDR1 reads MGHDK; CDR2 reads SYGVNS. The CDR3 reads CASSERTSGRTYNEQFF. CDR3 bases: TGTGCCAGCAGTGAGAGGACTAGCGGGAGGACATACAATGAGCAGTTCTTC.

The chain has TRBV30 and TRBJ1-1, with 11 nucleotides matching TRBD1. The germline V gene has CDR1 GTSNPN and CDR2 SVGIG (reference sequence). After removal of 5 bases from V and 6 bases from J, the junction contained 5 bases not matched to a gene. The length of the CDR3 is 13 residues. The CDR3 DNA reads TGTGCCTGGGGACAGGGGGCATATGCTGAAGCTTTCTTT. This sequence encodes CAWGQGAYAEAFF.

The chain uses TRBV6-1 and TRBJ1-1; no clear D gene. V was shortened by 1 base and J by 2 bases, with 5 bases between the two germline ends. Germline V gene sequence: CDR1 MNHNS, CDR2 SASEGT. The CDR3 totals 13 residues. CDR3 coding DNA: TGTGCCAGCAGTGAAGTAGTCAACACTGAAGCTTTCTTT. Its protein is CASSEVVNTEAFF.

The gene calls are TRBV5-6 and TRBJ2-5; D not resolved. V gave up 1 base and J gave up 5 bases, with 6 bases separating them. CDR1 is SGHDT, CDR2 YYEEEE, per germline. The CDR3 has 12 amino acids. The CDR3 coding sequence is TGTGCCAGCAGCTTGCAGATGGAGACCCAGTACTTC. Translating gives CASSLQMETQYF. Together with reference TRBV5-6 and TRBJ2-5, the CDR3 gives the full variable domain: DAGVTQSPTHLIKTRGQQVTLRCSPKSGHDTVSWYQQALGQGPQFIFQYYEEEERQRGNFPDRFSGHQFPNYSSELNVNALLLGDSALYLCASSLQMETQYFGPGTRLLVL.

The chain uses TRBV5-6 and TRBJ1-2, with D possibly being TRBD1 (5 bases). The CDR3 covers 14 residues. Trimming cost V 0 bases and J 4 bases, with 10 bases left between them. The germline CDR1 and CDR2 sequences are SGHDT and YYEEEE. This CDR3 is CASSLDDSPYGYTF. The DNA of the CDR3 is TGTGCCAGCAGCTTGGATGACAGTCCCTATGGCTACACCTTC.

This clone appeared once. The chain employs TRBV7-3 and TRBJ1-1, with a tentative D call TRBD1 (5 bases). Trimming cost V 5 bases and J 3 bases, with 13 bases left between them. Germline V gene data show CDR1 as SGHTA and CDR2 as FQGTGA. This CDR3 is 14 amino acids long. In nucleotides, the CDR3 is TGTGCCAGCAGCGTAGCCCGGGGGGACACTGAAGCTTTCTTT. Translating gives CASSVARGDTEAFF.

The chain uses TRBV18 and TRBJ2-7; D not resolved. This CDR3 is 16 amino acids long. Germline V gene data show CDR1 as KGHSH and CDR2 as LQKENI. The V and J ends lost 3 bases and 3 bases respectively, with 18 bases between them. CDR3 nucleotides: TGTGCCAGCTCACCTCGGATGGCCTCCCTAGGCTACGAGCAGTACTTC. It is translated as CASSPRMASLGYEQYF. Full variable domain (outside the CDR3, taken from reference TRBV18 and TRBJ2-7): NAGVMQNPRHLVRRRGQEARLRCSPMKGHSHVYWYRQLPEEGLKFMVYLQKENIIDESGMPKERFSAEFPKEGPSILRIQQVVRGDSAAYFCASSPRMASLGYEQYFGPGTRLTVT.

The chain couples TRBV5-4 to TRBJ2-1; the D is unclear. The CDR3 length is 12 residues. V was pared by 1 base and J by 3 bases, with 2 bases between. CDR1 SGHNT and CDR2 YYREEE come from the germline V gene (reference sequence). CDR3 nucleotides: TGTGCCAGCAGCTTGTACTACAATGAGCAGTTCTTC. This sequence encodes CASSLYYNEQFF.

V gene TRBV19 combines with J gene TRBJ2-7; 7 positions match TRBD2. With 6 bases clipped from V and 2 bases from J, the junction kept 10 bases outside the gene matches. The CDR3 runs to 15 residues. The germline V gene has CDR1 LNHDA and CDR2 SQIVND (reference sequence). CDR3: CASSFRTRGTYEQYF. For the CDR3, the DNA is TGTGCCAGTAGCTTTCGGACTAGAGGAACCTACGAGCAGTACTTC.

The CDR3 DNA reads TGTGCCAGCAGCTTGGGGTCTAGCGGGAGTTCCACAGATACGCAGTATTTT. It encodes CASSLGSSGSSTDTQYF. The rearrangement joins TRBV5-6 to TRBJ2-3, with TRBD2 identical over 10 bases. V gave up 0 bases and J gave up 2 bases; unmatched junction bases: 6. CDR1 and CDR2 (germline): SGHDT, YYEEEE. The CDR3 sequence is 17 residues long.

The chain recombines TRBV5-4 with TRBJ1-1, with 8 nucleotides matching TRBD1. Germline CDR1 SGHNT, CDR2 YYREEE (reference sequence). V shed 0 bases and J 2 bases; nucleotides not matched to a gene: 3. The CDR3 runs to 15 residues. The CDR3 region has the DNA TGTGCCAGCAGCTTGGGCGGGACAGGCAACACTGAAGCTTTCTTT. The encoded protein is CASSLGGTGNTEAFF.

J is TRBJ1-1 and V is TRBV30, with TRBD1 matching over 7 bases. Trimming cost V 7 bases and J 1 base; bases outside gene matches: 6. This CDR3 has 13 amino acids. Germline CDR1 reads GTSNPN; CDR2 reads SVGIG (reference sequence). CDR3 DNA: TGTGCCTCTATGGACAGGTGGAACACTGAAGCTTTCTTT. Its translation: CASMDRWNTEAFF.